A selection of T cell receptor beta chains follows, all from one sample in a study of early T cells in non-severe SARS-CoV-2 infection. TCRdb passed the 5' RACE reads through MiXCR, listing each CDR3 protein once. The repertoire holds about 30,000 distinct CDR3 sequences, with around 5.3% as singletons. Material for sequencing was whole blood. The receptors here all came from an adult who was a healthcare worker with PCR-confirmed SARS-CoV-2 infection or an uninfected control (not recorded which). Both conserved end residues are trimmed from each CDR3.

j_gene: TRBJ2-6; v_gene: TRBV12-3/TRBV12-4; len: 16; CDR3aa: ASSLALGQGSGANVLT
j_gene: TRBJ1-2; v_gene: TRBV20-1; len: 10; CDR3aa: SVQGFRDGYT
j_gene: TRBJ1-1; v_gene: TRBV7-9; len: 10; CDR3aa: ASSQWAARAF
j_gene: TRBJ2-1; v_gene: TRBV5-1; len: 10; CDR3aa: ASSFNWVEQF
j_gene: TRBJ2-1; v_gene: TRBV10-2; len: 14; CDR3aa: ASSEQSAAGGREQF
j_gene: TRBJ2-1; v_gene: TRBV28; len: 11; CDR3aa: ASSGIAGDGQF
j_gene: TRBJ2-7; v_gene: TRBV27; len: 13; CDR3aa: ASSLTGGGSYEQY
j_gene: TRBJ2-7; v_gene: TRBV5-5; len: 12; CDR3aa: ASSYREASYEQY
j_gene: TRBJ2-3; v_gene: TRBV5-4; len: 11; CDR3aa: ASRGDKTDTQY
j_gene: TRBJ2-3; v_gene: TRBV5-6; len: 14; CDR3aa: ASSSLAGRFTDTQY
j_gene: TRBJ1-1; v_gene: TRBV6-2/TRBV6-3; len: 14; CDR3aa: ASSYSKGQWYTEAF
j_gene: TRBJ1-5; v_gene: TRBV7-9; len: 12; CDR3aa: ASSLGQGGQPQH
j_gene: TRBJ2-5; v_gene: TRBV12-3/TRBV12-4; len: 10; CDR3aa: ASSSNTGVQY
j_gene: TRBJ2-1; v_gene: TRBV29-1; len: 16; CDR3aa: SVEDRTLGGRRYNEQF
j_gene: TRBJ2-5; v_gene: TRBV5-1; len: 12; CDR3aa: ASSGTSGRETQY
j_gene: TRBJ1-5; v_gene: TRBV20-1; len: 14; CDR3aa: SASPARGSRGQPQH
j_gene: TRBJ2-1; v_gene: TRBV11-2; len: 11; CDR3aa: ASSVLGNNEQF
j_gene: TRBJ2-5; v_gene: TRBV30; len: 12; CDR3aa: AWKETNRGETQY
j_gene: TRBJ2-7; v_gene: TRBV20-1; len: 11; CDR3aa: SARDPSGDEQY
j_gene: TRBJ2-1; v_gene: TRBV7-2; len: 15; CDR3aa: ASSSSNTRLAHNEQF
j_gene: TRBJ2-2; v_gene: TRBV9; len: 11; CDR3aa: ASSRQGPGELF
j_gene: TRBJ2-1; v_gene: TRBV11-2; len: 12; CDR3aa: ASSLGLAGHEQF
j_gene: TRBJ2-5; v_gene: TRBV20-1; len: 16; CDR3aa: SARGILWAGAKEETQY
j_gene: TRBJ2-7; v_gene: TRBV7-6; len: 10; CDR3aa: ASSPGGYEQY
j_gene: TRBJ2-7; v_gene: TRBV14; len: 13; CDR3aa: ASSQDLWGNREQY
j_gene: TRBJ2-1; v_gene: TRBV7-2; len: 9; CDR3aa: ASSLGDEQF
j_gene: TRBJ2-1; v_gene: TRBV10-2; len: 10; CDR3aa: ASTPSRVEQF
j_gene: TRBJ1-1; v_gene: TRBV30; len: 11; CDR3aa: AWSGSRGTEAF
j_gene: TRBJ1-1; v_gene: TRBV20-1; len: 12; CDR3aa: SARFTGLETEAF
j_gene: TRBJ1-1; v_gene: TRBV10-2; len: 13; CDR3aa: ASSEMGAGGTEAF
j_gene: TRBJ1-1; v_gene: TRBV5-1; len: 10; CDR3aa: ASILDRGPAF
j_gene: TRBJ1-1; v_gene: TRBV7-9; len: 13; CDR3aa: ASSLGIPVNTEAF
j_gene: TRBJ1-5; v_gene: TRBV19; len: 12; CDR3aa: ASSMQGLGQPQH
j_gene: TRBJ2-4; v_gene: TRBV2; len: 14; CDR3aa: ASTLLAGLAKNIQY
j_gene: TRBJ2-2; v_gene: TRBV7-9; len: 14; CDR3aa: ASSSRASWNTGELF
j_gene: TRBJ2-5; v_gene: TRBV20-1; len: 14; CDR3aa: SAREPGLHLQETQY
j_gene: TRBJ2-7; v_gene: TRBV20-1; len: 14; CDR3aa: SASTPGTSGTYEQY
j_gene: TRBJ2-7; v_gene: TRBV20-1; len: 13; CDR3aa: SASAPGRSSYEQY
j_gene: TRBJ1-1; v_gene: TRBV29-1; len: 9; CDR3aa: SVDLGTEAF
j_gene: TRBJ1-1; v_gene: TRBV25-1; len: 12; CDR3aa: ASQPGSMNTEAF
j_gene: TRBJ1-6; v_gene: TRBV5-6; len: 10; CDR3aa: ASSWGDSPLH
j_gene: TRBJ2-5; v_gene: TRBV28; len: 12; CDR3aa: ASSLPQGQETQY
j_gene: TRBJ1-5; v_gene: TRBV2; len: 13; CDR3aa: ASSEEGTGNQPQH
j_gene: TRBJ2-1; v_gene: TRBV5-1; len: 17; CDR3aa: ASSPILGTSGRAYNEQF
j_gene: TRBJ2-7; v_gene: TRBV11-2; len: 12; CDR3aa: ASSSRTSSYEQY
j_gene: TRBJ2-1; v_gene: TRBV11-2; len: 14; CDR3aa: ASSFSAGVVYNEQF
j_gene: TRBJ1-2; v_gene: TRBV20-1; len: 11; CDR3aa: SAKAGTGYGYT
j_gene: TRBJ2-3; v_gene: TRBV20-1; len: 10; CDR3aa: SASGSTDTQY
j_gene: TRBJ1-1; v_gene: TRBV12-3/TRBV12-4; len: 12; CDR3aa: ASSSGTPGTEAF
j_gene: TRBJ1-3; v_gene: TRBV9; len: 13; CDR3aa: ASSSQGSSGNTIY
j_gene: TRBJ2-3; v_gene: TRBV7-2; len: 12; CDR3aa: ASSPMKAADTQY
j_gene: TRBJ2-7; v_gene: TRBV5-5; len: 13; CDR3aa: ASSFYWGGSYEQY
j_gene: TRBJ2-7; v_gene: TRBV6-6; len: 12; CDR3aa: ASSRPSASYEQY
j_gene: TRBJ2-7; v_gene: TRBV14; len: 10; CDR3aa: ASSQGYYEQY
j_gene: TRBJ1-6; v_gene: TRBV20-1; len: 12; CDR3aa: SASTVSYNSPLH
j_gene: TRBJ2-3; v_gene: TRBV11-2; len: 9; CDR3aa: ASSLRDTQY
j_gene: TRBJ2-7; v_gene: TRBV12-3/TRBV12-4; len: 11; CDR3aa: ASSFSGPYEQY
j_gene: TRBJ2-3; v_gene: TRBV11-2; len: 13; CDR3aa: ASSLWTRSTDTQY
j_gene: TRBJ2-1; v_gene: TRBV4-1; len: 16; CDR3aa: ASSQEIQGGGPYNEQF
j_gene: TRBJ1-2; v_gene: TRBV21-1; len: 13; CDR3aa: ASSKRTVSNYGYT